This T cell receptor (beta chain) was sequenced for a study of blood T cell repertoires in COVID-19. Followed over time, Seattle patients had been enrolled while infection was active. This CDR3 is 14 amino acids long. The V gene end was trimmed by 7 bases and the J gene end by 3 bases; junction bases not matched to a gene: 8. The germline CDR1 and CDR2 sequences are MDHEN and SYDVKM. Per the original data handling: Amplification of reference gene primers provided the estimated nucleated cell counts. Repertoires were generated with immunoSEQ multiplex PCR, while TCRdb's copy carries only in-frame clones and drops some. For V, J and clone size, that table is used; D and trimming come from the DNA. The sample includes tens of thousands of clones, approximately 75% of them seen just once.

The chain is built from TRBV28 and TRBJ1-2; 7 bases agree with TRBD1. Sequencing input: peripheral blood. This TCR was sampled from a man aged 50 to 60 with COVID-19, enrolled during active disease. CDR3 nucleotides: TGTGCCAGCATCCGAGGAGGACAGGACTATGGCTACACCTTC. Encoded protein: CASIRGGQDYGYTF.